The 27 T cell receptor beta chains listed next were all sequenced from one sample in a study of low-dose radiotherapy and immunotherapy resistance in tumors. With TRAV- and TRBV-specific primers, first-strand cDNA was made, covering the alpha and beta chains. The authors amplified TCRs for about 18 PCR cycles with a constant-region primer and a V-primer adapter. TCRdb re-derived calls from the reads in MiXCR, one entry per CDR3 protein. The table includes about 60,000 distinct CDR3 sequences, about 25% detected once. Time point denoted: after trial treatment. Treatment: LDRT plus nivolumab, ipilimumab, low-dose cyclophosphamide and aspirin (RACIN trial). This material consisted of PBMCs, taken after low-dose radiotherapy plus immunotherapy. The receptors were gathered from a male donor with prostate cancer.

This clonotype was counted ten times or more. This chain joins TRBV28 and TRBJ1-2; 8 nucleotides agree with TRBD1. This CDR3 comprises 16 residues. CDR1 is MDHEN, CDR2 SYDVKM, per germline. The V segment lost 7 bases and the J segment 1 base; nucleotides outside the gene matches: 11. CDR3 nucleotide sequence: TGTGCCAGCAAAGGGGATCCAGGGGGCTTTAACTATGGCTACACCTTC. This codes for CASKGDPGGFNYGYTF.

This clonotype was counted a few times. The rearrangement uses TRBV6-2 or TRBV6-3 and TRBJ2-7, with TRBD1 identical over 8 bases. Germline V lookup: CDR1 MNHEY, CDR2 SVGEGT. V lost 7 bases, J lost 5 bases, and 4 bases stayed unmatched. The CDR3 has 12 amino acids. CDR3 protein: CASISGGNEQYF. The DNA of the CDR3 is TGTGCCAGCATTTCAGGGGGCAACGAGCAGTACTTC.

This clonotype was picked up many times. The chain uses TRBV28 and TRBJ2-7, with D perhaps matching TRBD2 (5 bases). Germline CDR1 MDHEN, CDR2 SYDVKM. The CDR3 consists of 12 residues. Trimming took off 10 bases at V and 6 bases at J, with 16 bases between the two ends. The CDR3 bases are TGTGCCACTCAATGGCTAGCCTCCGAGCAGTACTTC. It is translated as CATQWLASEQYF.

A word on this clonotype: It is likely a read error: a sequence one base away is far more abundant. The chain joins TRBV6-2 or TRBV6-3 to TRBJ2-5, with 8 bases aligning to TRBD2. From germline, CDR1 is MNHEY and CDR2 SVGEGT. The CDR3 has 15 residues. The V and J ends lost 5 bases and 4 bases, in that order; junction bases with no gene match: 9. CDR3 sequence: CASSEAGAGAETQYF. CDR3 sequence (DNA): TGTGCCAGCAGTGAAGCGGGGGCAGGGGCAGAGACCCAGTACTTC.

The sample holds many counts of this clonotype. J is TRBJ1-1 and V is TRBV7-2, with D perhaps TRBD1 (5 bases). From germline, CDR1 is SGHTA and CDR2 FQGNSA. Trimming removed 5 bases from V and 5 bases from J, with 24 bases in between. The CDR3 contains 17 residues. The CDR3 bases are TGTGCCAGCAGCGGACAAAGAGCGGGACGAACCTGGACTGAAGCTTTCTTT. Translation gives CASSGQRAGRTWTEAFF. Variable domain in full (rest from reference TRBV7-2 and TRBJ1-1): GAGVSQSPSNKVTEKGKDVELRCDPISGHTALYWYRQSLGQGLEFLIYFQGNSAPDKSGLPSDRFSAERTGGSVSTLTIQRTQQEDSAVYLCASSGQRAGRTWTEAFFGQGTRLTVV.

This clonotype was seen repeatedly, ten times or more. The chain recombines TRBV28 with TRBJ2-4; D is uncertain. V shed 1 base and J shed 0 bases, with 16 bases lying between them. This CDR3 has 18 residues. CDR1 and CDR2 from the germline V gene are MDHEN and SYDVKM. CDR3 sequence: CASSLYTMGSVAKNIQYF. As DNA, the CDR3 is TGTGCCAGCAGTTTATACACAATGGGTTCAGTAGCCAAAAACATTCAGTACTTC.

The chain combines TRBV10-3 with TRBJ2-4; 7 bases align to TRBD1. Germline V gives CDR1 ENHRY, CDR2 SYGVKD. J gave up 3 bases and V 6 bases, and 8 bases lay outside the gene matches. This CDR3 contains 15 residues. CDR3 region: CAISPTGLDKNIQYF. The CDR3 nucleotides read TGTGCCATCAGCCCGACAGGGCTTGACAAAAACATTCAGTACTTC.

At least ten counts were recorded for this clonotype. The chain combines TRBV7-8 with TRBJ2-5; D is uncertain. The germline CDR1 and CDR2 sequences are SGHVS and FQNEAQ. Trimming stripped 0 bases from V and 6 bases from J, with 26 bases between. This CDR3 is 19 amino acids long. The CDR3 bases are TGTGCCAGCAGCTTAGCTGGTCGGAGTCGCGGAGCCCCTTCCAAGACCCAGTACTTC. Translation gives CASSLAGRSRGAPSKTQYF.

This clonotype was detected ten times or more. V is TRBV7-2 and J is TRBJ2-1; 7 bases agree with TRBD1. CDR1 SGHTA and CDR2 FQGNSA come from the germline V gene. Germline trimming cut 5 bases from V and 2 bases from J; bases unmatched to any gene: 6. The CDR3 totals 15 residues. The CDR3 spells CASSPDRAAYNEQFF. CDR3 in DNA: TGTGCCAGCAGCCCCGACAGGGCTGCCTACAATGAGCAGTTCTTC.

As for this clonotype: A far larger clone is just one base off, so this is likely a read error. The CDR3 nucleotides are TGTGTCAGCAGCTTAGCCCGACTAGCGGACTCCTACAATGAGCAGTTCTTC. It codes for CVSSLARLADSYNEQFF. The V gene is TRBV5-8, the J gene TRBJ2-1; TRBD2 agrees at 9 bases. Looked up from germline, CDR1 is SGHTS and CDR2 is YDEGEE. The CDR3 runs 17 residues.

As concerns this clonotype: A read error likely explains this, since a far larger clone differs by one base. The rearrangement uses TRBV10-2 and TRBJ2-7; 7 bases map to TRBD1. Trimming took 7 bases from V and 7 from J; bases not matched to a gene: 10. This CDR3 is 13 amino acids long. Per the germline V gene, CDR1 is WSHSY and CDR2 is SAAADI. CDR3 bases: TGCGCCAGCACCGGGACAGAGAACAATGAGCAGTACTTC. Its translation: CASTGTENNEQYF.

V gene TRBV18 combines with J gene TRBJ2-2; 7 positions match TRBD2. Germline-derived CDR1 and CDR2 are KGHSH and LQKENI. Losses at the gene ends were 2 bases for V and 0 bases for J; bases not matched to a gene: 6. CDR3 length equals 17 residues. CDR3 nucleotides: TGTGCCAGCTCACCATTACTAGCGAGCGCGAACACCGGGGAGCTGTTTTTT. Translating it yields CASSPLLASANTGELFF.

The chain links TRBV5-6 to TRBJ2-7, with 16 bases that match TRBD2. The CDR3 consists of 18 residues. V lost 2 bases, J lost 2 bases, and 7 bases stayed unmatched. Per the germline V gene, CDR1 is SGHDT and CDR2 is YYEEEE. The DNA of the CDR3 is TGTGCCAGCAGCTTAAGGTGGGGGACTAGCGGGGGGGCCTACGAGCAGTACTTC. Translation: CASSLRWGTSGGAYEQYF.

The chain couples TRBV28 to TRBJ2-5, with D possibly called TRBD1 or TRBD2 (5 bases each). CDR3 length: 15 residues. Germline CDR1 is MDHEN and CDR2 is SYDVKM. Trimming cost V 5 bases and J 2 bases, with 15 bases left between them. The CDR3 nucleotides are TGTGCCAGCAGTCCTCCCCCGGGGACGCAAGAGACCCAGTACTTC. Amino acids: CASSPPPGTQETQYF.

This clonotype was observed at least ten times. This chain joins TRBV5-1 and TRBJ2-2; tentative D call: TRBD2 (5 bases). Trimming stripped 5 bases from V and 5 bases from J, with 13 bases between. Per the germline V gene, CDR1 is SGHRS and CDR2 is YFSETQ. This CDR3 has 14 amino acids. The CDR3 sequence is CASRGGFMTGELFF. The CDR3 DNA sequence: TGCGCCAGCAGAGGCGGGTTTATGACCGGGGAGCTGTTTTTT.

This clonotype has ten or more counts. J is TRBJ1-3 and V is TRBV18; no definite D call. V was cut by 3 bases and J by 0 bases, with 6 bases left in between. The CDR3 totals 14 residues. The germline V gene has CDR1 KGHSH and CDR2 LQKENI. In nucleotides, the CDR3 is TGTGCCAGCTCACCGGCGCTCTCTGGAAACACCATATATTTT. Translation gives CASSPALSGNTIYF.

This clonotype was recorded at least ten times. The V and J genes are TRBV11-3 and TRBJ2-7; D unresolved. Germline V gene data show CDR1 as SGHNT and CDR2 as YENEEA. V dropped 2 bases and J dropped 5 bases, with 10 bases sitting between them. This CDR3 contains 13 residues. The CDR3 spells CASSLPGPDEQYF. CDR3 coding DNA: TGTGCCAGCAGCTTACCAGGACCCGACGAGCAGTACTTC.

This clonotype was recorded many times. A junction end diverges from the germline sequence, so it may reflect a read error. The CDR3 reads CATSAPRTGVNTGELFF. As DNA, the CDR3 is TGTGCCACCAGTGCCCCTCGAACGGGAGTGAACACCGGGGAGCTGTTTTTT. V usage is TRBV27 and J usage is TRBJ2-2, with TRBD2 as a possible D gene (6 bases). Germline values: CDR1 MNHEY, CDR2 SMNVEV (reference sequence). The CDR3 loop spans 17 amino acids.

This clonotype was observed at least ten times. Here the CDR3 reads CASSESRGPETQYF. The CDR3 DNA reads as TGTGCCAGCAGCGAGAGCAGGGGACCAGAGACCCAGTACTTC. The rearrangement uses TRBV5-5 and TRBJ2-5; possibly TRBD1 for D (6 bases). The CDR3 contains 14 residues. CDR1 and CDR2 (germline): SGHKS, YYEKEE (reference sequence). V was trimmed by 4 bases and J by 4 bases, leaving 14 bases between them.

This clonotype was picked up many times. The chain couples TRBV20-1 to TRBJ1-5, with a possible D match to TRBD1 (6 bases). The length of the CDR3 is 13 residues. Germline CDR1 DFQATT, CDR2 SNEGSKA (reference sequence). With 5 bases removed from V and 3 bases from J, the gap between germline ends came to 11 bases. CDR3 coding DNA: TGCAGTGCTGGGGGGCAGAACAATCAGCCCCAGCATTTT. Encoded protein: CSAGGQNNQPQHF.

This clonotype was observed at least ten times. The genes are TRBV3-1 and TRBJ1-3; 7 bases fit TRBD1. The CDR3 runs 16 residues. Germline V CDR1 and CDR2: LGHDT, YNNKEL (reference sequence). V was pared by 4 bases and J by 2 bases, with 8 bases of the junction left unmatched. CDR3 DNA: TGTGCCAGCAGCCCACCGACAGGGAACACTGGAAACACCATATATTTT. It yields the protein CASSPPTGNTGNTIYF.

The sample holds many counts of this clonotype. The chain combines TRBV4-3 with TRBJ2-5; 14 bases match TRBD2. After removal of 1 base from V and 2 bases from J, the junction contained 3 bases not matched to a gene. The V gene's germline CDR1 is LGHNA and CDR2 YSLEER. CDR3 size: 17 residues. CDR3 protein: CASSQGTSGGQQETQYF. The CDR3 DNA reads as TGCGCCAGCAGCCAAGGGACTAGCGGGGGGCAGCAAGAGACCCAGTACTTC.

This clonotype was seen repeatedly, ten times or more. The chain has TRBV4-3 and TRBJ1-6; perhaps TRBD1 as D (5 bases). The V and J ends lost 4 bases and 10 bases respectively, with 14 bases between them. The CDR3 totals 14 residues. Germline V lookup: CDR1 LGHNA, CDR2 YSLEER. DNA of the CDR3: TGCGCCAGCAGCCTAAATCAGGGAGAATCACCCCTCCACTTT. Its translation is CASSLNQGESPLHF.

This clonotype occurred many times. The V call is TRBV29-1, the J call TRBJ1-1; D not certain. V lost 7 bases, J lost 1 base, and 13 bases lay in between. The CDR3 length is 13 residues. Germline V gene sequence: CDR1 SQVTM, CDR2 ANQGSEA. The CDR3 sequence: CSAGTLSNTEAFF. DNA for the CDR3: TGCAGCGCAGGTACGCTCTCGAACACTGAAGCTTTCTTT. Based on the CDR3 plus reference TRBV29-1 and TRBJ1-1, the full variable domain is SAVISQKPSRDICQRGTSLTIQCQVDSQVTMMFWYRQQPGQSLTLIATANQGSEATYESGFVIDKFPISRPNLTFSTLTVSNMSPEDSSIYLCSAGTLSNTEAFFGQGTRLTVV.

This clonotype was seen many times. The chain is built from TRBV27 and TRBJ2-6; D gene unclear. V lost 0 bases, J lost 1 base, and 4 bases lay in between. This CDR3 has 15 amino acids. Germline V gene sequence: CDR1 MNHEY, CDR2 SMNVEV (reference sequence). Written as DNA, the CDR3 is TGTGCCAGCAGTTTATCGAAATCTGGGGCCAACGTCCTGACTTTC. Its translation: CASSLSKSGANVLTF.

J is TRBJ1-3 and V is TRBV28; the D gene is possibly TRBD1 (6 bases). Germline-derived CDR1 and CDR2 are MDHEN and SYDVKM. Trimming took off 8 bases at V and 6 bases at J, with 14 bases between the two ends. The CDR3 runs 13 residues. The CDR3 DNA reads TGTGCCAGCGGACAGAGTTGGGCAAACACCATATATTTT. Translation: CASGQSWANTIYF.

This clonotype was seen ten or more times. The chain employs TRBV11-2 and TRBJ1-5; D unclear. The CDR3 has 14 amino acids. Looked up from germline, CDR1 is SGHAT and CDR2 is FQNNGV. Trimming removed 6 bases at V and 1 base at J, with 10 bases between. The CDR3 DNA sequence: TGTGCCAGCAGTTTGGGTCCGAGCAATCAGCCCCAGCATTTT. This sequence encodes CASSLGPSNQPQHF.